One and the same sample provided the 17 T cell receptor beta chains below, sequenced in a study of T cells in localized non-small cell lung cancer. The method was immunoSEQ multiplex PCR; TCRdb's version includes in-frame clones alone and lacks a portion of them. The sample shows about 54,000 clones, around 81% of them seen only once. The sample here was peripheral blood, taken before any cancer treatment. The receptors were gathered from a female donor of 60 years or more with stage II squamous cell lung carcinoma.

DNA of the CDR3: TGTGCCAGCAGCTTGTTCGGGGGGTTCATGGAGCAGTACTTC. Amino acids: CASSLFGGFMEQYF. The chain joins TRBV5-6 to TRBJ2-7; TRBD2 aligns across 7 bases. CDR1 is SGHDT, CDR2 YYEEEE, per germline. The CDR3 length is 14 residues. The junction had 8 bases not matched to a gene; V was cut back by 1 base and J by 7 bases.

CDR3 DNA sequence: TGTGCCAGCAGCTTATCGGGCAGGGGGCACACTGAAGCTTTCTTT. Translated: CASSLSGRGHTEAFF. The chain combines TRBV7-9 with TRBJ1-1; 8 bases match TRBD1. Germline CDR1 and CDR2: SEHNR and FQNEAQ (reference sequence). Germline trimming cut 2 bases from V and 3 bases from J; bases unmatched to any gene: 5. The CDR3 is made up of 15 amino acids.

This chain uses TRBV7-3 with TRBJ2-1; D gene uncertain. The CDR3 is made up of 15 amino acids. V lost 5 bases and J 0 bases, leaving 11 bases between the germline ends. Per germline, CDR1 SGHTA and CDR2 FQGTGA. DNA of the CDR3: TGTGCCAGCAGCCCTTCTTTGAGCTCCTACAATGAGCAGTTCTTC. Encoded protein: CASSPSLSSYNEQFF.

The CDR3: CASRTPGLQNEQFF. CDR3 bases: TGTGCCAGTAGGACCCCGGGACTCCAAAATGAGCAGTTCTTC. The rearrangement uses TRBV19 and TRBJ2-1; D may be TRBD2 (6 bases). V was pared by 6 bases and J by 7 bases, with 16 bases between. The CDR3 is 14 amino acids. Per the germline V gene, CDR1 is LNHDA and CDR2 is SQIVND (reference sequence).

The chain uses TRBV5-1 and TRBJ1-4, with 8 bases fitting TRBD1. Germline V gene data show CDR1 as SGHRS and CDR2 as YFSETQ. This CDR3 region has 16 residues. The V segment lost 4 bases and the J segment 0 bases; nucleotides outside the gene matches: 5. CDR3 nucleotide sequence: TGCGCCAGCAGCGGCACAGGGGGGGCAACTAATGAAAAACTGTTTTTT. It is translated as CASSGTGGATNEKLFF.

V and J are TRBV28 and TRBJ2-7; D remains unclear. Germline V gene data show CDR1 as MDHEN and CDR2 as SYDVKM. The CDR3 has 16 residues. Trimming took 3 bases from V and 3 from J, leaving 18 bases between them. In DNA, the CDR3 is TGTGCCAGCAGTTTTTCATTGGCCTCCTTAAGCTACGAGCAGTACTTC. The encoded protein is CASSFSLASLSYEQYF.

The chain uses TRBV5-4 and TRBJ1-1; D gene uncertain. The CDR3 spans 13 residues. In germline, CDR1 is SGHNT, CDR2 YYREEE (reference sequence). Trimming took 2 bases from V and 0 from J, leaving 5 bases between them. This CDR3 is CASSLVMNTEAFF. For the CDR3, the DNA is TGTGCCAGCAGCTTAGTTATGAACACTGAAGCTTTCTTT.

The chain combines TRBV29-1 with TRBJ1-1; D not certain. The germline V gene has CDR1 SQVTM and CDR2 ANQGSEA. V lost 7 bases and J lost 2, with 8 bases in between. This CDR3 is built from 11 residues. The CDR3 protein is CSANLNTEAFF. The CDR3 nucleotides are TGCAGCGCCAACCTAAACACTGAAGCTTTCTTT. The whole variable domain, filled in from reference TRBV29-1 and TRBJ1-1, reads SAVISQKPSRDICQRGTSLTIQCQVDSQVTMMFWYRQQPGQSLTLIATANQGSEATYESGFVIDKFPISRPNLTFSTLTVSNMSPEDSSIYLCSANLNTEAFFGQGTRLTVV.

The rearrangement uses TRBV18 and TRBJ2-7; unclear D gene. CDR1 and CDR2 (germline): KGHSH, LQKENI. The CDR3 is 13 residues long. V dropped 6 bases and J dropped 3 bases, with 12 bases sitting between them. The DNA of the CDR3 is TGTGCCAGCTCGCCGCCTCCGTTCTACGAGCAGTACTTC. This translates into CASSPPPFYEQYF.

This chain connects TRBV6-1 to TRBJ2-5, with 9 positions matching TRBD2. V dropped 0 bases and J dropped 2; count of bases not matched to a gene: 19. The V gene's germline CDR1 is MNHNS and CDR2 SASEGT. This CDR3 region has 21 residues. CDR3 amino acids: CASSEAFYQVAGAQTQETQYF. For the CDR3, the DNA is TGTGCCAGCAGTGAAGCCTTCTACCAGGTAGCGGGGGCCCAAACACAAGAGACCCAGTACTTC.

The chain has TRBV19 and TRBJ1-4, with unresolved D. V was cut by 3 bases and J by 7 bases, with 15 bases left in between. The CDR3 consists of 15 residues. Germline V gene sequence: CDR1 LNHDA, CDR2 SQIVND (reference sequence). CDR3 region: CASSMTGSRLEKLFF. Written as DNA, the CDR3 is TGTGCCAGTAGTATGACGGGATCCCGCCTTGAAAAACTGTTTTTT.

The J gene is TRBJ1-6, the V gene TRBV4-1; 7 nucleotides match TRBD1. This CDR3 spans 17 amino acids. The V and J ends lost 1 base and 13 bases, in that order; junction bases with no gene match: 16. Germline CDR1 is MGHRA and CDR2 is YSYEKL. CDR3 sequence: CASSQGVGGQALSPLHF. The CDR3, as DNA: TGCGCCAGCAGCCAAGGTGTGGGTGGACAGGCCCTATCCCCCCTCCACTTT.

The chain employs TRBV11-2 and TRBJ2-3; D possibly corresponds to TRBD2 (6 bases). Per the germline V gene, CDR1 is SGHAT and CDR2 is FQNNGV. This CDR3 region has 13 residues. The V end was cut by 4 bases, the J end by 8 bases, with 13 bases between. Written as DNA, the CDR3 is TGTGCCAGCAGCTCCCCAGCGGGTCTTACGCAGTATTTT. Its translation: CASSSPAGLTQYF.

This rearrangement joins TRBV25-1 to TRBJ1-1; the match to TRBD1 covers 9 bases. The trim removed 5 bases at V and 5 bases at J, leaving 3 bases unmatched. The CDR3 is 13 residues long. Germline V gives CDR1 MGHDK, CDR2 SYGVNS. In nucleotides, the CDR3 is TGTGCCAGCAGTCCCGGACAGGGGACTGAAGCTTTCTTT. Its translation is CASSPGQGTEAFF.

The chain is built from TRBV10-3 and TRBJ1-1; TRBD1 might be the D (5 bases). Germline V CDR1 and CDR2: ENHRY, SYGVKD. There are 14 residues in the CDR3. Trimming removed 3 bases at V and 1 base at J, with 9 bases between. In DNA, the CDR3 is TGTGCCATCAGTGATGCGGGGGGGAACACTGAAGCTTTCTTT. Translated, it gives CAISDAGGNTEAFF.

As DNA, the CDR3 is TGTGCCAGCAGCCCACCGAGGTACGAGCAGTACTTC. Translation gives CASSPPRYEQYF. The rearrangement links TRBV6-5 to TRBJ2-7; D ambiguous. Trimming removed 6 bases from V and 4 bases from J, with 10 bases in between. CDR3 size: 12 residues. Germline V lookup: CDR1 MNHEY, CDR2 SVGAGI.

V gene TRBV5-1 combines with J gene TRBJ2-3; D possibly corresponds to TRBD2 (6 bases). Germline CDR1 SGHRS, CDR2 YFSETQ. CDR3 length: 13 residues. CDR3 in DNA: TGCGCTACCAGTTGGGGGGGCACAGATACGCAGTATTTT. It codes for CATSWGGTDTQYF.